A selection of T cell receptor beta chains follows, all from one sample in a study of sequential checkpoint blockade in melanoma. The repertoire was sequenced with immunoSEQ multiplex PCR; TCRdb's copy has only in-frame clones and lacks some. The data show 34,000 or so clones, with more than 65% seen just once and approximately 18% held by the top ten. Here the sequenced sample was CD8+ T cells sorted from blood (inferred from file names), taken from a patient given nivolumab and ipilimumab in sequence. Receptor source: a human donor with melanoma. Each CDR3 is given with its conserved first and last residue. The D gene is left open where the match is weak. Part of the rows lack a size; the others show once, few, many or a class for expanded clones.

d_call,j_call,v_call,clone_size,cdr3_aa,cdr3_nt
-,TRBJ2-6,TRBV14,-,CASSQDMSRAGANVLTF,TGTGCCAGCAGCCAAGATATGTCCAGGGCTGGGGCCAACGTCCTGACTTTC
TRBD1,TRBJ2-7,TRBV4-3,-,CASSPGTLTGKSYEQYF,TGCGCCAGCAGCCCCGGGACGTTGACAGGGAAATCCTACGAGCAGTACTTC
TRBD2,TRBJ2-7,TRBV10-3,few,CAIGGGRFYEQYF,TGTGCCATCGGTGGCGGGAGGTTCTACGAGCAGTACTTC
TRBD2,TRBJ2-3,TRBV7-9,-,CASSRTSGTSTDTQYF,TGTGCCAGCAGCAGGACTAGCGGGACCAGCACAGATACGCAGTATTTT
TRBD1,TRBJ2-7,TRBV18,-,CASSPGQGAMHLGEQYF,TGTGCCAGCTCTCCGGGACAGGGGGCTATGCATCTGGGGGAGCAGTACTTC
-,TRBJ1-1,TRBV2,-,CASSEVGGWTEAFF,TGTGCCAGCAGTGAAGTAGGGGGTTGGACTGAAGCTTTCTTT
TRBD2,TRBJ2-1,TRBV6-6,medium-sized,CASSSTSGYYNEQFF,TGTGCCAGCAGCTCGACTAGCGGGTATTACAATGAGCAGTTCTTC
TRBD1,TRBJ2-5,TRBV7-9,-,CASTGQGEGTQYF,TGTGCCAGCACTGGACAGGGGGAAGGGACCCAGTACTTC
-,TRBJ2-7,TRBV19,-,CATSAGTTYYEQYF,TGTGCCACGTCGGCCGGGACAACTTACTACGAGCAGTACTTC
-,TRBJ2-7,TRBV28,once,CASSLNLRDISYEQYF,TGTGCCAGCAGTTTAAATCTGAGGGACATCTCCTACGAGCAGTACTTC
-,TRBJ1-3,TRBV5-5,-,CASSLDRSSGNTIYF,TGTGCCAGCAGCTTGGACAGGAGCTCTGGAAACACCATATATTTT
TRBD1,TRBJ1-4,TRBV7-8,-,CASSQMRGPDEKLFF,TGTGCCAGCAGTCAAATGAGGGGGCCCGATGAAAAACTGTTTTTT
-,TRBJ2-5,TRBV5-8,-,CASSLGVLGEYQETQYF,TGTGCCAGCAGCTTGGGGGTTTTAGGAGAGTACCAAGAGACCCAGTACTTC
TRBD1,TRBJ1-4,TRBV5-1,-,CASSFPPGQGIEKLFF,TGCGCCAGCAGCTTTCCCCCGGGACAGGGAATAGAAAAACTGTTTTTT
TRBD1,TRBJ1-5,TRBV2,-,CASRTGDDQPQHF,TGTGCCAGCAGGACAGGGGATGATCAGCCCCAGCATTTT
-,TRBJ1-2,TRBV5-1,-,CASSLGQVYGYTF,TGCGCCAGCAGCTTGGGACAGGTCTATGGCTACACCTTC
TRBD1,TRBJ2-5,TRBV28,-,CASGLQGAGETQYF,TGTGCCAGCGGACTACAGGGGGCAGGGGAGACCCAGTACTTC
TRBD2,TRBJ2-4,TRBV7-9,-,CASSLTSGRALGKNIQYF,TGTGCCAGCAGCCTGACTAGCGGGAGGGCCTTGGGCAAAAACATTCAGTACTTC
-,TRBJ2-5,TRBV1,-,CTSSQAGLLGEQYF,TGCACCAGCAGCCAGGCGGGACTTTTGGGTGAGCAGTACTTC
-,TRBJ2-6,TRBV5-1,-,CASRVRGDSGANVLTF,TGCGCCAGCAGAGTACGGGGAGACTCTGGGGCCAACGTCCTGACTTTC
-,TRBJ2-2,TRBV9,few,CASSVALRGTGELFF,TGTGCCAGCAGCGTAGCTCTTAGGGGGACCGGGGAGCTGTTTTTT
TRBD1,TRBJ2-7,TRBV27,-,CASSFQRGQGLYEQYF,TGTGCCAGCAGTTTTCAACGGGGACAGGGACTGTACGAGCAGTACTTC
-,TRBJ2-2,TRBV7-3,-,CASRPQGWNTGELFF,TGTGCCAGCAGGCCACAGGGCTGGAACACCGGGGAGCTGTTTTTT
TRBD1,TRBJ1-2,TRBV27,-,CASSLTQGRPNGYTF,TGTGCCAGCAGTTTAACACAGGGGCGCCCCAATGGCTACACCTTC
TRBD1,TRBJ1-2,TRBV7-2,-,CASSLELRTGLNYGYTF,TGTGCCAGCAGCTTAGAATTGAGGACAGGCCTAAACTATGGCTACACCTTC
TRBD1,TRBJ2-3,TRBV4-3,-,CASSQGGTVDTQYF,TGCGCCAGCAGCCAAGGGGGGACAGTAGATACGCAGTATTTT
-,TRBJ2-7,TRBV5-4,-,CASSLENRSPYEQYF,TGTGCCAGCAGCTTGGAAAACAGGTCTCCCTACGAGCAGTACTTC
-,TRBJ2-1,TRBV7-9,-,CASSPDNEQFF,TGTGCCAGCAGCCCGGACAATGAGCAGTTCTTC
TRBD1,TRBJ2-3,TRBV5-1,-,CASSLEQGAQTDTQYF,TGCGCCAGCAGCTTGGAACAGGGGGCCCAAACAGATACGCAGTATTTT
-,TRBJ2-7,TRBV18,-,CASSPQGPQDEQYF,TGTGCCAGCTCACCACAAGGACCACAGGACGAGCAGTACTTC
TRBD2,TRBJ2-7,TRBV5-1,-,CASSLGSGRVYEQYF,TGCGCCAGCAGCTTGGGTAGCGGGAGGGTATACGAGCAGTACTTC
-,TRBJ2-7,TRBV5-4,-,CASSPRDIPYEQYF,TGTGCCAGCAGCCCCCGGGACATCCCCTACGAGCAGTACTTC
TRBD1,TRBJ1-5,TRBV5-1,-,CASSPRTGTNQPQHF,TGCGCCAGCAGCCCAAGGACAGGTACTAATCAGCCCCAGCATTTT
-,TRBJ1-2,TRBV2,-,CASSEATGTYYGYTF,TGTGCCAGCAGTGAAGCAACTGGGACATACTATGGCTACACCTTC
TRBD1,TRBJ2-3,TRBV27,-,CASSTSQGALTDTQYF,TGTGCCAGCAGTACCTCACAGGGGGCTCTAACAGATACGCAGTATTTT
-,TRBJ2-1,TRBV2,-,CASSPTEREIYEQFF,TGTGCCAGCAGTCCGACTGAACGGGAGATTTACGAGCAGTTCTTC
-,TRBJ1-1,TRBV27,once,CASSLSAKNTEAFF,TGTGCCAGCAGTTTATCGGCCAAAAACACTGAAGCTTTCTTT
-,TRBJ1-1,TRBV10-3,-,CAATTGNTEAFF,TGTGCCGCAACGACAGGGAACACTGAAGCTTTCTTT
TRBD2,TRBJ2-2,TRBV5-1,-,CASSFFTGLVGGELFF,TGCGCCAGCAGCTTCTTTACCGGACTAGTGGGGGGGGAGCTGTTTTTT
TRBD1,TRBJ1-1,TRBV5-1,-,CASSSDRVGLEAFF,TGCGCCAGCAGTTCTGACAGGGTGGGCCTTGAAGCTTTCTTT
TRBD2,TRBJ2-7,TRBV2,-,CASSGGWTSGNYEQYF,TGTGCCAGCAGTGGGGGGTGGACTAGCGGAAACTACGAGCAGTACTTC
-,TRBJ2-7,TRBV28,-,CASRISGKASEQYF,TGTGCCAGCAGGATATCGGGAAAGGCCAGCGAGCAGTACTTC